These T cell receptor beta chains were read from a single sample in a study of T cell responses to AZD1222 COVID-19 vaccine. Produced via immunoSEQ multiplex PCR; TCRdb's table is partial and in-frame only. The sample yields over 90,000 clones, about 87% seen once. Sequencing used peripheral blood, obtained on day 0 of AZD1222 vaccination. The receptor set was obtained from an adult in good health. CDR3s include the opening cysteine and the closing phenylalanine or tryptophan.

TRBV5-1	CASSPGQKNSPLHF
TRBV14	CASSLSVGAGEKLFF
TRBV6-2/TRBV6-3	CASSLGRFHEQYF
TRBV10-3	CAISQTLGGGGTEAFF
TRBV3-1/TRBV3-2	CASSQGGTGRTEAFF
TRBV6-5	CASFDNYGYTF
TRBV3-1/TRBV3-2	CASSHGDSPLHF
TRBV18	CASSTNRDTEAFF
TRBV7-2	CASSFWRDSYEQYF
TRBV14	CASSQDQSRRTTYEQYF
TRBV6-5	CASTSGGTGAHEQYF
TRBV9	CASSVASQNSPLHF
TRBV19	CASSSLRGQAKNIQYF
TRBV27	CATSQGNEKLFF
TRBV7-6	CASSLDTAVVTGELFF
TRBV7-8	CASSPRDLSYNSPLHF
TRBV6-2/TRBV6-3	CASSDPALGQPQHF
TRBV10-3	CAISESGGGYNEQFF
TRBV5-4	CASSSGTGRSGGYTF
TRBV24-1	CATSDWTSGGKETQYF